The source of this TCR beta chain is a study of human T cells and chemical hapten exposure. Overall study results and limits: In comparison with controls, expanded TCRs gave rise to a significantly larger number of large CDR3 similarity clusters.

TCRdb re-called the RACE reads through MiXCR, storing one row per CDR3 protein. The repertoire has more than 90,000 distinct CDR3 sequences, about an eighth of them found once; the top ten carry about 3%. This clonotype has just a few counts. Its target is unknown. Time point reported: patch test 2, 6 weeks after DPC sensitization. Treatment given: therapeutic diphenylcyclopropenone sensitization with weekly scalp DPC. The germline V gene encodes CDR1 SGHTA and CDR2 FQGNSA. The CDR3 contains 15 residues. Trimming removed 0 bases from V and 5 bases from J; junction bases left unmatched: 4. The sequencing here drew on whole blood, taken in connection with sensitization to the hapten diphenylcyclopropenone (DPC). The TCR originated in a woman in her 40s with alopecia areata. Some clones in this sample may be carry-over from other donors' samples. V and J are TRBV7-2 and TRBJ2-3, with 8 bases identical to TRBD2. This CDR3 reads CASSLALLAGDTQYF. The CDR3 nucleotides are TGTGCCAGCAGCTTAGCGCTGCTAGCGGGAGATACGCAGTATTTT.